A single sample gave rise to the 25 T cell receptor beta chains below, sequenced in a study of T cells in Graves' hyperthyroidism and ophthalmopathy. RNA transcripts yielded amplified TCR beta CDR3 regions. During a first-round RT-PCR of the TCR CDR3, the HTBI primer set was used. TCRdb analysed the multiplex PCR reads with MiXCR anew, one entry per CDR3 protein. The sample records roughly 630,000 distinct CDR3 sequences, 15% to 18% being singletons. The sequencing input was blood. Receptors were obtained from a woman in her 30s with Graves' hyperthyroidism.

This clonotype appeared many times. V and J are TRBV7-9 and TRBJ2-7, with TRBD2 matching 10 bases. The germline gives CDR1 SEHNR, CDR2 FQNEAQ (reference sequence). CDR3 length: 15 residues. V was clipped by 10 bases and J by 3 bases; unmatched bases: 12. CDR3 DNA sequence: TGTGCCACCTCGGCTAGCGGGAGTCGGGACTACGAGCAGTACTTC. This translates into CATSASGSRDYEQYF.

This rearrangement joins TRBV5-1 to TRBJ2-1, with TRBD1 identical over 12 bases. There are 14 residues in the CDR3. Germline trimming cut 6 bases from V and 6 bases from J; bases unmatched to any gene: 4. Germline loops: CDR1 SGHRS, CDR2 YFSETQ. CDR3 amino acids: CASTSGQGANEQFF. CDR3 bases: TGCGCCAGCACCTCGGGACAGGGGGCCAATGAGCAGTTCTTC.

Concerning this clonotype itself: Being one base from a much bigger clone, this may be a read error. The chain has TRBV18 and TRBJ2-3; D ambiguous. V lost 3 bases, J lost 4 bases, and 11 bases lay in between. Germline CDR1 is KGHSH and CDR2 is LQKENI. CDR3 length: 14 residues. The CDR3 is CASSPPSFADTQYF. The CDR3 DNA is TGTGCCAGCTCACCCCCCTCCTTCGCAGATACGCAGTATTTT.

In regard to this clonotype: A single base separates this from a much larger clone, so it may be a read error. The chain couples TRBV29-1 to TRBJ2-3; D gene ambiguous. Germline lookup yields CDR1 SQVTM and CDR2 ANQGSEA. The CDR3 is made up of 12 amino acids. For the CDR3, the DNA is TGCAGCTTTGAAGATGGAGCAGATACGCAGTATTTT. Protein product: CSFEDGADTQYF.

This clonotype has a handful of counts. The rearrangement uses TRBV14 and TRBJ2-3; D is uncertain. The CDR3 has 15 residues. Trimming shortened V by 3 bases and J by 2 bases, and 12 bases separated the two germline ends. Germline V lookup: CDR1 SGHDN, CDR2 FVKESK. CDR3 amino acids: CASSQGGLNTDTQYF. The CDR3, as DNA: TGTGCCAGCAGCCAGGGCGGTCTCAACACAGATACGCAGTATTTT.

This clonotype was seen only a few times. The genes are TRBV29-1 and TRBJ2-1; no clear D. The CDR3 sequence is 15 residues long. The germline gives CDR1 SQVTM, CDR2 ANQGSEA. DNA for the CDR3: TGCAGAGTATTCTCAGCTAGGAGCCCTGTCTATGAGCAGTTCTTC. Protein: CRVFSARSPVYEQFF.

There are many counts of this clonotype. This rearrangement joins TRBV5-8 to TRBJ2-5; D is unclear. The CDR3 extends over 13 amino acids. Germline-derived CDR1 and CDR2 are SGHTS and YDEGEE. Trimming took off 6 bases at V and 5 bases at J, with 14 bases between the two ends. CDR3 sequence: CASTPRVHETQYF. CDR3 sequence (DNA): TGTGCCAGCACCCCTAGGGTACACGAGACCCAGTACTTC.

The table lists this clonotype with many counts. The rearrangement joins TRBV28 to TRBJ1-1, with D uncertain. V was trimmed by 8 bases and J by 1 base, leaving 35 bases between them. Germline V CDR1 and CDR2: MDHEN, SYDVKM. The CDR3 consists of 21 residues. The CDR3 bases are TGTGCCAGCCCACCTTTTGGCCTTGGACGGCTCGCCGAGGAGGGGAACACTGAAGCTTTCTTT. This encodes CASPPFGLGRLAEEGNTEAFF.

This clonotype was counted many times. V is TRBV20-1 and J is TRBJ2-1; TRBD2 matches at 7 bases. V gave up 4 bases and J gave up 4 bases; unmatched junction bases: 7. CDR3 length: 14 amino acids. Germline lookup yields CDR1 DFQATT and CDR2 SNEGSKA (reference sequence). CDR3 residues: CSAILAGVYNEQFF. CDR3 nucleotides: TGCAGTGCTATCCTCGCGGGAGTTTACAATGAGCAGTTCTTC.

This clonotype was seen many times. V and J are TRBV3-1 and TRBJ2-7; D is unclear. The V gene lost 1 base and the J gene lost 1 base, with 11 bases spanning the gap. The germline gives CDR1 LGHDT, CDR2 YNNKEL (reference sequence). The length of the CDR3 is 15 residues. This CDR3 is CASSQGLVYSYEQYF. The CDR3 DNA is TGTGCCAGCAGCCAAGGGCTAGTCTATTCCTACGAGCAGTACTTC.

This clonotype occurred many times. The rearrangement joins TRBV3-1 to TRBJ2-5, with D hard to call. The germline V gene has CDR1 LGHDT and CDR2 YNNKEL (reference sequence). The length of the CDR3 is 14 residues. Between the trimmed V and J ends, which lost 2 bases and 1 base, there was a span of 8 bases. CDR3 loop: CASSQRSIQETQYF. The CDR3 DNA sequence: TGTGCCAGCAGCCAAAGGTCGATCCAAGAGACCCAGTACTTC.

This sequence joins TRBV10-3 and TRBJ2-1; 11 bases line up with TRBD1. V was clipped by 7 bases and J by 10 bases; unmatched bases: 9. The CDR3 length is 14 residues. The germline CDR1 and CDR2 sequences are ENHRY and SYGVKD. The CDR3 loop is CAINGQGAQREQFF. Written as DNA, the CDR3 is TGTGCCATCAATGGACAGGGGGCCCAGAGGGAGCAGTTCTTC.

Ten or more counts support this clonotype. The rearrangement uses TRBV11-2 and TRBJ2-7; D might be TRBD1 or TRBD2, each matching 7 bases. Germline values: CDR1 SGHAT, CDR2 FQNNGV. V was shortened by 6 bases and J by 2 bases, with 23 bases between the two germline ends. The CDR3 has 17 amino acids. The CDR3 spells CASSSPQGLAEPYEQYF. The CDR3 DNA reads as TGTGCCAGCAGTTCACCACAGGGGCTAGCGGAGCCCTACGAGCAGTACTTC.

This clonotype was seen only once. V gene TRBV6-2 or TRBV6-3 combines with J gene TRBJ2-3; tentative D call: TRBD1 (5 bases). This CDR3 has 13 residues. The germline V gene encodes CDR1 MNHEY and CDR2 SVGEGT. Trimming shortened V by 8 bases and J by 3 bases, and 12 bases separated the two germline ends. The CDR3 sequence is CASLREETDTQYF. Here the CDR3 DNA reads TGTGCCAGCCTCAGGGAAGAAACAGATACGCAGTATTTT.

There are many counts of this clonotype. The rearrangement uses TRBV5-1 and TRBJ2-1; perhaps TRBD1 as D (6 bases). The germline V gene encodes CDR1 SGHRS and CDR2 YFSETQ. V lost 1 base and J 4 bases, leaving 30 bases between the germline ends. The CDR3 is 21 residues long. Here the CDR3 reads CASSLLGSATGGVGGYNEQFF. As DNA, the CDR3 is TGCGCCAGCAGCTTGCTGGGTTCTGCGACAGGTGGGGTTGGGGGTTACAATGAGCAGTTCTTC.

This clonotype was counted between two and nine times. The V gene is TRBV6-2 or TRBV6-3, the J gene TRBJ1-5; D not certain. Germline V gene data show CDR1 as MNHEY and CDR2 as SVGEGT. The germline V and J ends were trimmed by 0 bases and 0 bases, with 6 bases remaining between them. This CDR3 contains 15 residues. CDR3 in amino acids: CASSYSSNSNQPQHF. CDR3 nucleotide sequence: TGTGCCAGCAGTTACTCAAGTAATAGCAATCAGCCCCAGCATTTT.

This clonotype was counted a few times. The V gene is TRBV18, the J gene TRBJ1-2; 9 bases line up with TRBD1. Germline values: CDR1 KGHSH, CDR2 LQKENI. The CDR3 covers 14 residues. The junction had 4 bases not matched to a gene; V was cut back by 0 bases and J by 8 bases. The chain's CDR3 is CASSPPSTGGGYTF. CDR3 nucleotide sequence: TGTGCCAGCTCACCACCATCGACAGGGGGGGGCTACACCTTC.

The sample holds many counts of this clonotype. The rearrangement uses TRBV20-1 and TRBJ2-7, with 12 bases lining up with TRBD2. CDR1 is DFQATT, CDR2 SNEGSKA, per germline (reference sequence). The CDR3 contains 14 residues. The junction had 5 bases not matched to a gene; V was cut back by 1 base and J by 7 bases. CDR3 DNA: TGCAGTGCTAGAGGGACTAGCGGGGCTCAAGAGCAGTACTTC. Its protein product is CSARGTSGAQEQYF.

In the case of this clonotype: This may be a read error, as it is one base from a much larger clone. This chain links TRBV11-3 with TRBJ2-5; D is uncertain. The CDR3 is 16 residues long. Germline CDR1 reads SGHNT; CDR2 reads YENEEA. This CDR3 reads CVSSSLDPLGIETQYF. As DNA, the CDR3 is TGTGTCAGCAGCTCCCTGGACCCACTTGGGATAGAGACCCAGTACTTC.

Ten or more counts support this clonotype. V gene TRBV7-9 combines with J gene TRBJ2-1; 9 nucleotides align to TRBD1. V dropped 5 bases and J dropped 4; count of bases not matched to a gene: 6. This CDR3 spans 15 amino acids. CDR1 and CDR2 from the germline V gene are SEHNR and FQNEAQ (reference sequence). CDR3 in DNA: TGTGCCAGCAGCCCGACAGGGGGTCTGTACAATGAGCAGTTCTTC. It encodes CASSPTGGLYNEQFF.

In its sample, this clonotype was seen many times. The chain carries TRBV5-1 and TRBJ1-4; D call uncertain. Germline loops: CDR1 SGHRS, CDR2 YFSETQ. V lost 0 bases and J lost 0, with 6 bases in between. The CDR3 is 15 amino acids. CDR3 sequence (DNA): TGCGCCAGCAGCTTGGGTACAGCAACTAATGAAAAACTGTTTTTT. This codes for CASSLGTATNEKLFF. The full variable domain, in which reference TRBV5-1 and TRBJ1-4 provide the parts outside the CDR3, is KAGVTQTPRYLIKTRGQQVTLSCSPISGHRSVSWYQQTPGQGLQFLFEYFSETQRNKGNFPGRFSGRQFSNSRSEMNVSTLELGDSALYLCASSLGTATNEKLFFGSGTQLSVL.

This clonotype was observed at least ten times. The chain is built from TRBV12-3 or TRBV12-4 and TRBJ2-7, with D uncertain. The CDR3 length is 15 residues. Trimming left V 2 bases short and J 2 bases short, with 13 bases between. CDR3 nucleotides: TGTGCCAGCAGTTTAAGAACAGATGGACCCTACGAGCAGTACTTC. Translation: CASSLRTDGPYEQYF.

This clonotype was picked up many times. V is TRBV6-1 and J is TRBJ2-7; 7 bases map to TRBD2. Germline loops: CDR1 MNHNS, CDR2 SASEGT. The CDR3 totals 15 residues. The V and J ends lost 5 bases and 5 bases, in that order; junction bases with no gene match: 12. In DNA form, the CDR3 reads TGTGCCAGCAGTTACGTTGCGGGAGATCTGCACGAGCAGTACTTC. Its translation is CASSYVAGDLHEQYF.

Many counts were recorded for this clonotype. The chain carries TRBV18 and TRBJ2-7; D possibly corresponds to TRBD1 (5 bases). Germline CDR1 is KGHSH and CDR2 is LQKENI. Between the trimmed V and J ends, which lost 1 base and 3 bases, there was a span of 13 bases. The CDR3 length is 15 residues. In DNA, the CDR3 is TGTGCCAGCTCACCACAAAGAAGCCAGGGCTACGAGCAGTACTTC. This codes for CASSPQRSQGYEQYF.

This clonotype was seen repeatedly, ten times or more. J is TRBJ1-1 and V is TRBV28; maybe TRBD1 (6 bases). The germline CDR1 and CDR2 sequences are MDHEN and SYDVKM. V was clipped by 2 bases and J by 3 bases, with 13 bases between them. This CDR3 has 15 amino acids. CDR3 region: CASSLTRGIDTEAFF. The DNA for the CDR3 is TGTGCCAGCAGTTTAACCAGGGGCATAGACACTGAAGCTTTCTTT.